The 7 T cell receptor beta chains given below trace back to one sample, sequenced in a study of blood T cell repertoires in COVID-19. The table came from immunoSEQ multiplex PCR; TCRdb's copy has only in-frame clones and leaves some out. The table lists about 68,000 clones, 86% of them singletons. The sample was peripheral blood. Source of these receptors: a man aged 50 to 60 with acute or convalescent COVID-19.

This clone was seen only a few times. An end of the junction differs from the germline gene, which may be a read error. This chain connects TRBV3-1 (or the pseudogene TRBV3-2) to TRBJ2-5; 7 nucleotides align to TRBD2. This CDR3 region has 14 residues. Germline CDR1 is LGHDT and CDR2 is YNNKEL (reference sequence). The CDR3 spells CASSQAGWKETQYF. DNA for the CDR3: TGTGCCAGCAGTCAAGCGGGATGGAAGGAGACCCAGTACTTC.

This clone appeared once. J is TRBJ2-5 and V is TRBV10-3, with 8 bases lining up with TRBD2. Germline V CDR1 and CDR2: ENHRY, SYGVKD. This CDR3 contains 13 residues. After removal of 10 bases from V and 2 bases from J, the junction contained 6 bases not matched to a gene. The CDR3 region is CATGLAGQETQYF. In DNA form, the CDR3 reads TGTGCCACGGGGTTAGCGGGGCAAGAGACCCAGTACTTC.

The chain employs TRBV20-1 and TRBJ2-7; D uncertain. Germline loops: CDR1 DFQATT, CDR2 SNEGSKA (reference sequence). CDR3 length: 13 residues. Trimming removed 3 bases at V and 3 bases at J, with 12 bases between. CDR3: CSASSGIGYEQYF. Written as DNA, the CDR3 is TGCAGTGCTAGTTCAGGTATCGGCTACGAGCAGTACTTC.

This clone has just one count. The chain couples TRBV9 to TRBJ2-5; 9 bases fit TRBD1. Germline CDR1 is SGDLS and CDR2 is YYNGEE. This CDR3 has 13 residues. The V and J ends lost 2 bases and 13 bases, in that order; junction bases with no gene match: 9. CDR3 loop: CASSVTQGAELYF. The CDR3 coding sequence is TGTGCCAGCAGCGTTACACAGGGGGCCGAATTGTACTTC.

The count of this clone is one. The V and J genes are TRBV6-5 and TRBJ2-5; D perhaps matches TRBD1 (6 bases). The CDR3 contains 13 residues. Looked up from germline, CDR1 is MNHEY and CDR2 is SVGAGI. Trimming took off 3 bases at V and 3 bases at J, with 8 bases between the two ends. CDR3 in DNA: TGTGCCAGCAGTTATCCAGGGGAAGAGACCCAGTACTTC. Encoded protein: CASSYPGEETQYF.

The chain uses TRBV7-9 and TRBJ1-1, with 7 bases lining up with TRBD1. The junction had 14 bases not matched to a gene; V was cut back by 3 bases and J by 1 base. The CDR3 is 18 amino acids. Per the germline V gene, CDR1 is SEHNR and CDR2 is FQNEAQ (reference sequence). DNA for the CDR3: TGTGCCAGCAGCTTGACCCCCTGGACAGGCGTCGAGAACACTGAAGCTTTCTTT. Protein product: CASSLTPWTGVENTEAFF.

This chain links TRBV9 with TRBJ2-5; a possible D gene is TRBD2 (6 bases). Deletions cut 4 bases from V and 0 bases from J, with 13 bases between. This CDR3 comprises 15 residues. Germline V gene sequence: CDR1 SGDLS, CDR2 YYNGEE. The CDR3 region has the DNA TGTGCCAGCAGCCGCTACCGGGGGAACCAAGAGACCCAGTACTTC. This sequence encodes CASSRYRGNQETQYF.